This T cell receptor beta chain was captured in a study of cytomegalovirus exposure and HLA in healthy donors (dated by TCRdb to 2017 to 2019). About the full investigation: In an earlier analysis of several hundred of the donors, under 300 Gb of sequence data and some 100 million unique TCR beta sequences from about 179 million T cells were reported. An early release that covered 500 to 800 HLA-typed donors contained approximately 320 gigabases of sequencing data and 70 million to 100 million unique TCR sequences. Typing coverage varied by locus: about 620-630 donors for A, B, C, DRB1 and DQB1; approximately 500 for DQA1; approximately 570 for DPA1; 400 to 480 for DPB1. To predict cytomegalovirus infection status, the study brought together high-throughput TCR immunosequencing, statistical association of individual TCRs with disease status, and machine learning. Using immunosequencing, the study profiled T cell repertoires from about 650 subjects and related those repertoires to cytomegalovirus serostatus. An earlier analysis of around 580 of the donors used high-throughput TCR beta sequencing to judge whether each TCR beta V gene segment behaved as functional or pseudogenic. The later analysis used no new phenotypic data to find candidate immune exposures, relying instead on TCR beta sequences and their occurrence across donors. The study was designed to test whether signatures of past pathogen exposure could be identified by cataloging public T cell receptors. In addition to the first cohort of 666 subjects, a separate validation cohort of 130 or so different subjects was used. Because of strong linkage in the cohort, roughly five DR-DQ haplotypes were treated as single units for association and clustering. Across 398 genotyped donors of the cohort, an average of approximately 220,000 unique TCR beta nucleotide sequences per donor were sequenced, and about a sixth of those sequences were non-productive. Donor age, sex, ethnicity and CMV serostatus were compiled alongside the repertoire data. All discovery cohort repertoires had been generated on a single sequencing platform. Among the roughly 400 genotyped donors, approximately 76% belonged to the genetic ancestry cluster associated with self-reported Caucasian donors. A later genetic analysis took genome-wide SNP genotypes for about 60% of the roughly 670 donors and used that subset as a discovery cohort. HLA typing included class I and class II loci at four-digit resolution. To study patterns of TCR occurrence, a later analysis re-analyzed previously published TCR beta repertoires from just over 650 donors and added high-resolution HLA genotyping. Points the paper makes about the study in general: The 87-base-pair reads could not distinguish some IMGT-functional V segments, including TRBV6-2 and TRBV6-3, so those segments were excluded. The earlier analysis of some 540 of the donors excluded some 16 rarely observed V segments, including chromosome 9 orphons, because counts were too low. In vitro tests confirmed that a few of the cytomegalovirus-associated TCR beta chains recognize cytomegalovirus antigens. A further reported finding was that TCR beta sequences accurately predicted the HLA-A and HLA-B alleles for most subjects in the first cohort. A later analysis found that most CMV-associated TCR beta chains appeared HLA-restricted, with HLA associations seemingly driven largely by CMV exposure. A group of highly shared sequence variants was considered likely to be a technical artifact of the sequencing pipeline. Immune exposure information for the cohort was limited to CMV serostatus. In the study, around 160 TCR beta chains were listed as associated with cytomegalovirus. The authors suggested that the approach could potentially be generalized to other disease states and immunological phenotypes. In this cohort, only TCR beta chains were sequenced, and detectable features were limited by the absence of alpha or paired-chain data. Because some donors lacked HLA typing at each locus, the association tests relied only on the typed subset. Cytomegalovirus status was reported to be diagnosed by the classifier with high specificity and sensitivity in both the original and validation cohorts. In a later analysis, TCR association rates were found to vary across HLA loci, with the most associated TCRs seen for DRB1 alleles and the fewest for HLA-C alleles. Several of the top co-occurrence clusters appeared to be linked to parvovirus B19, influenza, CMV and Epstein-Barr virus, according to a later analysis. Compared with equally common non-associated chains, HLA-associated TCR beta chains in a later analysis were more clonally expanded and had lower generation probabilities. In an earlier analysis of some 640 of the donors, most TCR beta V segments were observed in productive rearrangements about 90% or about 30% of the time, broadly matching IMGT annotations. Correlated functional status among segregating V segments might be attributable to linkage disequilibrium, but an unknown experimental factor could not be ruled out. When HLA alleles, especially DR and DQ, strongly co-occurred, TCR associations were difficult to assign to individual alleles. Most TCR sequences were observed very rarely across donors, whereas some public TCRs were present in many individuals. According to a later genetic analysis, donors in an Asian-associated ancestry cluster had fewer N-insertions in productive TCRs than the approximately 670-donor mean. An association between a missense DCLRE1C variant and V-gene and J-gene trimming of TCR beta chains was found in a later genetic analysis and replicated in an independent cohort. Sequencing depth was assumed to be roughly uniform across donors in the presence/absence analyses, though that assumption may not hold. At a false discovery rate of 0.05, a later analysis linked around 15,000 TCR beta sequences to specific HLA alleles.

Remarks on this clone: Its antigen is not yet known. No qualities accompany the bases; no much larger clone lies one base away.

The CDR3 contains 16 residues, cysteine and phenylalanine counted. Just the 48-base CDR3 DNA is kept, in frame starting at base 1. In the germline V gene (reference sequence), CDR1 corresponds to SGHNT and CDR2 to YYREEE. V gives up 4 bases and J gives up 5 bases, and the segment between their germline ends measures 22 bases. The cohort comprised 666 healthy bone marrow donors. At the time of sampling, all cohort members were nominally healthy, though unrecorded immune exposures were likely present. The donor was CMV seropositive and was included in the group of 289 seropositive cohort members. Every donor gave a peripheral blood sample, and the peripheral blood mononuclear cells from that sample were used for TCR beta sequencing. The Qiagen DNeasy Blood Extraction Kit was used to extract genomic DNA from the blood cell samples. The protocol used for the library was the immunoSEQ multiplex PCR assay. The multiplex PCR relied on a mix of 60 forward primers for TCR Vbeta segments and 13 reverse primers for TCR Jbeta segments. A multiplex PCR assay on genomic DNA amplified the CDR3 region of rearranged TCR beta genes. Amplified TCR beta libraries were sequenced as 87-base-pair reads on the Illumina HiSeq System. Per the source publication's procedure: Across the 700 or so repertoires, a later analysis counted 60 million to 90 million unique TCR beta chains, roughly 11 million of which were shared by at least two donors. A nearest-neighbor algorithm error-corrected the raw reads and collapsed the reads into unique sequences, merging closely related sequences to remove PCR and sequencing errors. Alignment of CDR3 sequences to IMGT reference sequences was used to assign V, D and J gene segments. For a sequence to be retained, at least a six-nucleotide match to both a V gene segment and a J gene segment was required. Rearrangements were called productive when the CDR3 lacked stop codons and stayed in frame with V and J; all others were non-productive. CDR3 was defined by IMGT convention, running from the second conserved V-encoded cysteine to the conserved J-encoded phenylalanine. The earlier analysis of 500 to 600 of the donors excluded sequences that lacked an unambiguous match to a single V gene segment. In an earlier analysis of 587 of the donors, V segments were called functional above 56.7% productive rearrangements and were called segregating when the between-donor standard deviation exceeded 5%. A statistical classification framework was developed to diagnose cytomegalovirus status using the catalog of TCR beta chain sequences. A later analysis assigned V and J genes by comparing TCR nucleotide sequences with IMGT/GENE-DB human TR gene sequences. In a later analysis, CDR3 sequences and most-parsimonious VDJ recombination scenarios were assigned using the TCRdist pipeline. A later analysis defined each TCR beta chain by its CDR3 amino acid sequence plus V-gene family, and excluded reads lacking a unique V-gene family. To address suspected cross-contamination and a sequencing artifact, a later analysis removed several hundred highly shared, low-generation-probability nucleotide sequences. In a later analysis, a clonal expansion index was calculated for each public chain from normalized within-repertoire ranks of inferred template counts. In a later analysis, generation probabilities were computed with a VDJ recombination model fitted to out-of-frame rearrangements, and the resulting probabilities were checked against IGoR. Hypergeometric tests were used in a later analysis to score TCR-TCR, TCR-HLA and TCR-CMV co-occurrence, with a repertoire-size bias correction applied to the TCR pairs. To estimate false discovery rates, a later analysis permuted the HLA or CMV assignments 20 times. In a later analysis, co-occurring TCRs were grouped using DBSCAN, and TCRdist sequence similarity was added for clustering within HLA-allele-positive subsets. Co-occurrence clustering excluded repertoires with fewer than 30,000 or more than 120,000 public chains, plus five with anomalous nucleotide sharing. Not all clones reach the TCRdb copy of this immuneACCESS table, which keeps in-frame sequences only. Checked studies attribute under half of the gap to unresolved V genes and leave the rest unexplained. The V and J calls and clone size are taken from that table; D and trimming were inferred from the DNA. The sample contains approximately 100,000 clones, 75% to 80% of them found a single time. The top ten hold about 5.3% of the sample.

The clonotype was recovered from a man aged 60-69 years in good health and CMV-seropositive. Recombination linked TRBV5-4 to TRBJ2-7; TRBD1 could be the D gene, as 6 bases match. Material: PBMCs. The bases read TGTGCCAGCAGCAGGGCTGTCGGACAGAGGACGGACGAGCAGTACTTC. Translation gives CASSRAVGQRTDEQYF.